Below are 32 T cell receptor beta chains sequenced from a single sample in a study of tumor-infiltrating lymphocytes in primary liver carcinoma. TCR beta cDNA was made from around 520 ng total RNA with a constant-region primer. It was through three nested multiplex PCR rounds of slightly modified ARM-PCR that TCR beta libraries arose. TRBV1-TRBV30 forward primers paired with a C-beta reverse primer drove the first two PCR rounds, 10 cycles each. Each CDR3 protein is one row after TCRdb ran MiXCR on the multiplex PCR reads. Altogether about 110,000 distinct CDR3 sequences are present, around two thirds being singletons, with the ten largest covering around 8.5%. DNA and RNA were both co-extracted from 20-30 mg of bulk tissue that had not been sorted. Input material: liver tumor tissue from sampling region 1. Subset reported: tumor region T1, superior pole. Receptor source: an older woman with primary liver carcinoma and hepatitis B virus infection.

On this clonotype: A much bigger clone sits one base away, suggesting this may be a read error. The gene calls are TRBV12-3 or TRBV12-4 and TRBJ2-2, with D perhaps TRBD1 or TRBD2 (5 bases each). CDR3 length: 16 residues. CDR3 DNA: TGTACCAGCAGTCGAGGGACCCTAGCGAACACCGGGGAGCTGTTTTTT. It encodes CTSSRGTLANTGELFF.

There are many counts of this clonotype. This chain connects TRBV4-2 to TRBJ1-1; no reliable D call. The ends were cut back, 4 bases at V and 1 base at J, with 4 bases in the middle. This CDR3 is built from 12 residues. The germline CDR1 and CDR2 sequences are LGHNA and YNFKEQ. In nucleotides, the CDR3 is TGTGCCAGCAGCCCCGAGAACACTGAAGCTTTCTTT. Translating it yields CASSPENTEAFF.

With respect to this clonotype: Compared with germline, one end of the junction differs, possibly owing to a read error. The V and J genes are TRBV29-1 and TRBJ2-3; 12 nucleotides match TRBD2. This CDR3 is 15 amino acids long. CDR1 is SQVTM, CDR2 ANQGSEA, per germline. CDR3 protein: CNVDRLAGGTDTQYF. For the CDR3, the DNA is TGTAACGTTGATCGACTAGCGGGGGGCACAGATACGCAGTATTTT.

Of note for this clonotype: A much larger clone is a single base away; this may be a read error. The rearrangement joins TRBV6-5 to TRBJ2-1, with unresolved D. The CDR3 length is 12 residues. CDR1 is MNHEY and CDR2 is SVGAGI in the germline V gene. The CDR3 DNA sequence: TGTGCCAGCATGGCTAGGGCTAATGAGCAGGTCTTC. Its translation is CASMARANEQVF.

This clonotype was recorded at least ten times. The V call is TRBV12-3 or TRBV12-4, the J call TRBJ2-7; the match to TRBD2 covers 9 bases. CDR3 length: 13 residues. J was trimmed by 3 bases and V by 6 bases; bases with no gene match: 3. As DNA, the CDR3 is TGTGCCAGCAGCACTAGCGGGCTCTACGAGCAGTACTTC. It translates to CASSTSGLYEQYF.

The chain links TRBV18 to TRBJ2-3, with D tentatively TRBD2 (5 bases). Germline V gives CDR1 KGHSH, CDR2 LQKENI. Deletions cut 6 bases from V and 0 bases from J, with 10 bases between. The length of the CDR3 is 14 residues. Written as DNA, the CDR3 is TGTGCCAGCTCCCCTGGACTCAGCACAGATACGCAGTATTTT. Translating it yields CASSPGLSTDTQYF.

On this clonotype: With a much larger clone just one base away, this may be a read error. This chain connects TRBV7-9 to TRBJ2-5; D is perhaps TRBD2 (6 bases). The CDR3 spans 10 residues. Between the trimmed V and J ends, which lost 8 bases and 7 bases, there was a span of 8 bases. Germline V gene data show CDR1 as SEHNR and CDR2 as FQNEAQ (reference sequence). The chain's CDR3 is CASGGGTQYF. The CDR3 bases are TGTGCCAGCGGGGGAGGGACCCAGTACTTC.

About this clonotype: A junction end diverges from the germline sequence, so it may reflect a read error. This rearrangement joins TRBV11-2 to TRBJ2-3, with D maybe TRBD2 (5 bases). Germline V gene sequence: CDR1 SGHAT, CDR2 FQNNGV. The CDR3 sequence is 17 residues long. CDR3 loop: CASSLGRLPYTSDTQYF. DNA for the CDR3: TGTGCCAGTAGCTTAGGGAGACTTCCGTACACGTCAGATACGCAGTATTTT.

Note on this clonotype: A much larger clone differs by one base, so this may be a read error. The chain combines TRBV6-5 with TRBJ2-3, with a possible D match to TRBD2 (5 bases). This CDR3 spans 13 amino acids. V lost 11 bases, J lost 2 bases, and 14 bases lay in between. CDR1 is MNHEY, CDR2 SVGAGI, per germline. CDR3 amino acids: CAGGLGPTDTQYF. The CDR3 coding sequence is TGTGCCGGCGGGCTGGGCCCCACAGATACGCAGTATTTT.

About this clonotype: Just one base apart from a much larger clone, this may be a read error. The chain links TRBV6-5 to TRBJ1-4; D is unclear. The length of the CDR3 is 15 residues. Trimming took 0 bases from V and 10 from J, leaving 15 bases between them. The germline V gene encodes CDR1 MNHEY and CDR2 SVGAGI. CDR3 sequence (DNA): TGTGCCAGCAGTTACTCGGGCCCAAGGAGTGGAAAACTGTTTTTT. This encodes CASSYSGPRSGKLFF.

Turning to this clonotype: A clone one base away is much larger, so this may be a read error. V gene TRBV6-1 combines with J gene TRBJ2-5, with 9 bases identical to TRBD1. Germline V gene lookup returns CDR1 MNHNS and CDR2 SASEGT. The CDR3 spans 15 residues. CDR3 DNA sequence: TGTGCCAGCAGTGAATATCGACAGGGGGGAGAGGCCCAGTACTTC. It yields the protein CASSEYRQGGEAQYF.

This clonotype was counted between two and nine times. Being one base from a much bigger clone, this may be a read error. The genes are TRBV29-1 and TRBJ1-1, with D possibly matching TRBD1 (5 bases). The CDR3 spans 12 residues. Germline V gives CDR1 SQVTM, CDR2 ANQGSEA. This CDR3 is CSYRGGNTEASF. DNA for the CDR3: TGCAGCTACCGGGGGGGTAACACTGAAGCTTCCTTT.

A word on this clonotype: Since a much larger clone is just one base distant, this may be a read error. The V call is TRBV12-3 or TRBV12-4, the J call TRBJ2-3, with unresolved D. The CDR3 extends over 13 amino acids. The CDR3 DNA sequence: TGTACCAGCAGTTTAATGGGCACAGATACGCAGTATTTT. Protein sequence: CTSSLMGTDTQYF.

A word on this clonotype: Being one base from a much bigger clone, this may be a read error. The gene calls are TRBV7-8 and TRBJ1-4; no firm D call. In germline, CDR1 is SGHVS, CDR2 FQNEAQ. This CDR3 comprises 15 residues. CDR3: CASSTRRATNEKLSF. In DNA, the CDR3 is TGTGCCAGCAGCACGCGGAGAGCAACTAATGAAAAACTGTCTTTT.

This chain links TRBV5-4 with TRBJ1-2, with D possibly TRBD1 on 6 matching bases. This CDR3 is 15 amino acids long. Trimming removed 0 bases at V and 6 bases at J, with 15 bases between. Per the germline V gene, CDR1 is SGHNT and CDR2 is YYREEE (reference sequence). Here the CDR3 reads CASSLGQGFNHGYTF. Here the CDR3 DNA reads TGTGCCAGCAGCTTGGGGCAGGGGTTCAACCATGGCTACACCTTC.

As regards this clonotype: At one end the junction does not follow the germline gene, possibly because of a read error. The V gene is TRBV11-2, the J gene TRBJ1-1; 7 positions agree with TRBD1. CDR1 SGHAT and CDR2 FQNNGV come from the germline V gene. The CDR3 consists of 14 residues. The CDR3 spells CASSPLDRVPEASF. CDR3 nucleotide sequence: TGTGCCAGCAGTCCACTAGACAGGGTACCTGAAGCTTCCTTT.

The genes are TRBV5-4 and TRBJ2-2, with 10 bases matching TRBD2. CDR1 SGHNT and CDR2 YYREEE come from the germline V gene (reference sequence). The CDR3 spans 16 residues. V was pared by 4 bases and J by 5 bases, with 8 bases of the junction left unmatched. The CDR3 loop is CASSTPSGSMTGELFF. CDR3 bases: TGTGCCAGCAGCACCCCTAGCGGGAGCATGACCGGGGAGCTGTTTTTT. The variable domain in full, with the rest retrieved from reference TRBV5-4 and TRBJ2-2, is ETGVTQSPTHLIKTRGQQVTLRCSSQSGHNTVSWYQQALGQGPQFIFQYYREEENGRGNFPPRFSGLQFPNYSSELNVNALELDDSALYLCASSTPSGSMTGELFFGEGSRLTVL.

Concerning this clonotype: A read error is possible here, since a much larger clone lies one base away. The chain employs TRBV10-3 and TRBJ2-1, with 11 bases identical to TRBD2. The junction had 4 bases not matched to a gene; V was cut back by 4 bases and J by 5 bases. CDR1 and CDR2 (germline): ENHRY, SYGVKD. This CDR3 contains 15 residues. CDR3 in DNA: TGTGCCATCAGTGGGTCGGGACTAGCGGACAATGAGCAGTTCTTC. Translated: CAISGSGLADNEQFF.

A word on this clonotype: Compared with germline, one end of the junction differs, possibly owing to a read error. V and J are TRBV11-2 and TRBJ2-5; D is perhaps TRBD2 (6 bases). This CDR3 spans 17 amino acids. Germline V gives CDR1 SGHAT, CDR2 FQNNGV. The CDR3 protein is CASSLGASGPLGETHYF. CDR3 DNA: TGTGCCAGCAGCTTAGGGGCCAGCGGGCCCCTAGGAGAGACCCATTACTTC.

This rearrangement joins TRBV28 to TRBJ1-1; unclear D gene. V lost 5 bases and J 8 bases, leaving 18 bases between the germline ends. Germline V lookup: CDR1 MDHEN, CDR2 SYDVKM. This CDR3 is 14 amino acids long. In DNA form, the CDR3 reads TGTGCCAGCAGTCCCCCCGGTCAGATTCGGGAAGCTTTCTTT. The encoded protein is CASSPPGQIREAFF.

A remark on this clonotype: A read error is possible here, since a much larger clone lies one base away. The V and J genes are TRBV6-5 and TRBJ1-2; 8 nucleotides agree with TRBD1. This CDR3 is built from 15 residues. Germline V CDR1 and CDR2: MNHEY, SVGAGI. For the CDR3, the DNA is TGTGCCGGCAGTTACTCGCACCCAGGGGGCGATGGCCACACCTTC. Its translation: CAGSYSHPGGDGHTF.

This clonotype has more than one count but fewer than ten. This chain connects TRBV12-3 or TRBV12-4 to TRBJ2-1; 11 bases are a match to TRBD2. The CDR3 loop spans 15 amino acids. With V trimmed by 3 bases and J by 8 bases, 6 bases remained unmatched. The CDR3 nucleotides read TGTGCCAGCAGTTTGGGGCTAGCGGGAGGTTATGAGCAGTTCTTC. Translating it yields CASSLGLAGGYEQFF.

Of note for this clonotype: An end of the junction differs from the germline gene, which may be a read error. The chain employs TRBV7-7 and TRBJ2-3; 10 nucleotides line up with TRBD1. Per germline, CDR1 SSHAT and CDR2 FNYEAQ (reference sequence). The CDR3 is 14 residues long. The CDR3 DNA is TGTGCTAGCAGCAGGGACAGGGGAGCAGATACGCAGTATTTT. The encoded protein is CASSRDRGADTQYF.

Comment on this clonotype: An end of the junction does not agree with germline; a read error may underlie this. The chain is built from TRBV12-3 or TRBV12-4 and TRBJ2-2; 12 bases line up with TRBD2. CDR3 size: 18 residues. The CDR3 protein is CASSSGLAGTPNTGELFF. The CDR3 bases are TGTGCCAGCAGTTCCGGACTAGCGGGAACCCCGAACACTGGGGAGCTGTTTTTT.

In regard to this clonotype: Sequence at one end of the junction differs from germline and may be a read error. The chain couples TRBV11-2 to TRBJ1-5, with D tentatively TRBD1 (6 bases). The CDR3 is 15 residues long. Germline values: CDR1 SGHAT, CDR2 FQNNGV. The CDR3 loop is CASGFEQGGGQPQHF. In DNA, the CDR3 is TGTGCCAGCGGCTTCGAACAGGGAGGCGGTCAGCCCCAGCATTTT.

A word on this clonotype: This may arise from a read error, as a much more abundant clone is one base away. This chain joins TRBV4-1 and TRBJ2-3; the D gene could be TRBD1 or TRBD2 (5 bases each). The CDR3 extends over 15 amino acids. Germline V CDR1 and CDR2: MGHRA, YSYEKL. The CDR3 loop is CAGSNRDGATDTQYF. The CDR3 DNA is TGCGCCGGCAGCAACCGGGACGGGGCAACAGATACGCAGTATTTT.

The chain carries TRBV29-1 and TRBJ1-1, with D hard to call. Germline V gives CDR1 SQVTM, CDR2 ANQGSEA. Trimming pared 3 bases from V and 1 base from J, leaving 12 bases between. The CDR3 length is 14 residues. The CDR3 protein is CSVEAYLKNTEAFF. In nucleotides, the CDR3 is TGCAGCGTTGAGGCTTACTTGAAGAACACTGAAGCTTTCTTT.

This sequence joins TRBV13 and TRBJ2-7; 8 bases line up with TRBD1. The V and J ends lost 5 bases and 13 bases, in that order; junction bases with no gene match: 19. Per germline, CDR1 PRHDT and CDR2 FYEKMQ (reference sequence). The CDR3 spans 15 residues. The CDR3 DNA sequence: TGTGCCAGCAGCGCTCGGGACAGGCGGGTCTGGGGGCAATACTTC. Its translation is CASSARDRRVWGQYF. Together with reference TRBV13 and TRBJ2-7, the CDR3 gives the full variable domain: AAGVIQSPRHLIKEKRETATLKCYPIPRHDTVYWYQQGPGQDPQFLISFYEKMQSDKGSIPDRFSAQQFSDYHSELNMSSLELGDSALYFCASSARDRRVWGQYFGPGTRLTVT.

V usage is TRBV20-1 and J usage is TRBJ2-1; D is uncertain. This CDR3 spans 14 amino acids. CDR1 is DFQATT and CDR2 is SNEGSKA in the germline V gene (reference sequence). Trimming pared 4 bases from V and 4 bases from J, leaving 14 bases between. The DNA of the CDR3 is TGCAGTGCTAAGGGCTCTTGGAAATACAATGAGCAGTTCTTC. Protein: CSAKGSWKYNEQFF.

Ten or more counts support this clonotype. The J gene is TRBJ2-1, the V gene TRBV4-1; the D gene is possibly TRBD2 (6 bases). The CDR3 is 19 residues long. The germline V and J ends were trimmed by 0 bases and 0 bases, with 18 bases remaining between them. The V gene's germline CDR1 is MGHRA and CDR2 YSYEKL. The DNA for the CDR3 is TGCGCCAGCAGCCAAGATCCCCGGGCGGGGCGTCTCTCCTACAATGAGCAGTTCTTC. Translation: CASSQDPRAGRLSYNEQFF.

This clonotype was seen a few times. The rearrangement links TRBV5-1 to TRBJ2-3, with TRBD2 matching over 12 bases. V lost 4 bases to trimming and J lost 5 bases; unmatched junction nucleotides: 2. The CDR3 has 14 residues. Germline-derived CDR1 and CDR2 are SGHRS and YFSETQ. The DNA for the CDR3 is TGCGCCAGCAGCATGGGACTAGCGGGAGATACGCAGTATTTT. Its translation: CASSMGLAGDTQYF.

A note on this clonotype: A read error is possible here, since a much larger clone lies one base away. CDR3 nucleotide sequence: TGTGCCAGCAGTGCACCCAGGGGGGGTCTCACTGAAGCTTTCTTT. This encodes CASSAPRGGLTEAFF. The chain couples TRBV12-3 or TRBV12-4 to TRBJ1-1; 7 nucleotides line up with TRBD1. Losses at the gene ends were 5 bases for V and 4 bases for J; bases not matched to a gene: 10. The CDR3 loop spans 15 amino acids.